This T cell receptor (beta chain) derives from a study of cytomegalovirus exposure and HLA in healthy donors. The primer mix had 60 Vbeta and 13 Jbeta primers. Using immunoSEQ multiplex PCR, the repertoire was profiled, and TCRdb retains in-frame clones only, with some absent. The sample table sets out 100,000 to 150,000 clones. The CDR3 is 16 residues long. Germline loops: CDR1 SGHDT, CDR2 YYEEEE. Trimming removed 4 bases at V and 5 bases at J, with 18 bases between. Each of the donors was a healthy bone marrow donor. Donors showed nominal health when sampled, although they likely had unrecorded immune exposures.

The sequenced sample consisted of PBMCs. V and J are TRBV5-6 and TRBJ2-2, with D uncertain. This clonotype was obtained from a man between 18 and 35 years old in good health and CMV-seronegative. The CDR3 is CASSPPRRESTGELFF. In DNA form, the CDR3 reads TGTGCCAGCAGCCCGCCGCGCCGAGAGTCAACCGGGGAGCTGTTTTTT.